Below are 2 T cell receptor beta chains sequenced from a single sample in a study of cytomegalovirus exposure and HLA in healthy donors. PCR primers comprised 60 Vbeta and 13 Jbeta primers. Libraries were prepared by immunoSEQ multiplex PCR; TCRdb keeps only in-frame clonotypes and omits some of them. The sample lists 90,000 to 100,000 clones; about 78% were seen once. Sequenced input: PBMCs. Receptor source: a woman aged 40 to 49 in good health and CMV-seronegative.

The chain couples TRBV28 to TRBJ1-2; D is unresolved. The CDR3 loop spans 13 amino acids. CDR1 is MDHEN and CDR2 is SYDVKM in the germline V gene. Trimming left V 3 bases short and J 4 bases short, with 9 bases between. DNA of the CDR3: TGTGCCAGCAGTTTGTTGGAGATCTATGGCTACACCTTC. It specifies CASSLLEIYGYTF.

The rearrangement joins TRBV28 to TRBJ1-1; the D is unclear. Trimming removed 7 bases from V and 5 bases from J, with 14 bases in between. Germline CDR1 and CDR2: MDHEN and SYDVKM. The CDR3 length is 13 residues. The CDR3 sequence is CASNRWTGTEAFF. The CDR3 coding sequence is TGTGCCAGCAACCGGTGGACGGGGACTGAAGCTTTCTTT.